Listed here are 29 T cell receptor beta chains from one sample, sequenced in a study of spatial heterogeneity in lung cancer. TCRdb re-derived calls from the 5' RACE reads in MiXCR, one entry per CDR3 protein. The repertoire has more than 30,000 distinct CDR3 sequences, around 9.3% of them found once; the top ten carry 28%. As to time point: blood at routine non-recurrence follow-up after resection. The sequences come from PBMCs, collected at follow-up. These TCRs come from a female donor with early-stage non-small cell lung cancer.

Ten or more counts support this clonotype. V gene TRBV6-6 combines with J gene TRBJ2-3; tentatively, D is TRBD1 (5 bases). Germline CDR1 and CDR2: MNHNY and SVGAGI (reference sequence). The CDR3 runs 15 residues. Trimming took off 0 bases at V and 2 bases at J, with 9 bases between the two ends. As DNA, the CDR3 is TGTGCCAGCAGTTACTCCACAGGTACCACAGATACGCAGTATTTT. Translating gives CASSYSTGTTDTQYF.

The chain recombines TRBV2 with TRBJ2-2, with D possibly TRBD1 on 5 matching bases. With 3 bases removed from V and 4 bases from J, the gap between germline ends came to 9 bases. The CDR3 has 14 residues. Per germline, CDR1 SNHLY and CDR2 FYNNEI. Here the CDR3 reads CASSEGLVTGELFF. CDR3 coding DNA: TGTGCCAGCAGTGAGGGGCTGGTCACCGGGGAGCTGTTTTTT.

The CDR3 DNA reads TGTGCCAGCAGCTTAGATCTAGCGGGGGGGCCGGATGAGACCCAGTACTTC. Translated, it gives CASSLDLAGGPDETQYF. The chain combines TRBV7-8 with TRBJ2-5; 12 bases agree with TRBD2. This CDR3 region has 17 residues. The germline gives CDR1 SGHVS, CDR2 FQNEAQ. Trimming at V came to 1 base and at J to 5 bases, leaving 8 bases not matched to a gene.

The chain employs TRBV27 and TRBJ1-2, with D perhaps TRBD1 (5 bases). CDR3 size: 15 residues. Germline CDR1 reads MNHEY; CDR2 reads SMNVEV (reference sequence). Trimming shortened V by 5 bases and J by 4 bases, and 17 bases separated the two germline ends. The CDR3 loop is CASSPGQSGTYGYTF. The CDR3 region has the DNA TGTGCCAGCAGTCCAGGGCAAAGTGGTACCTATGGCTACACCTTC.

The chain uses TRBV19 and TRBJ1-5; 7 bases are a match to TRBD1. The CDR3 runs 15 residues. Unmatched junction bases numbered 4, after V lost 4 bases and J lost 1 base. CDR1 and CDR2 (germline): LNHDA, SQIVND (reference sequence). The CDR3: CASSTHRGSNQPQHF. CDR3 sequence (DNA): TGTGCCAGTAGTACCCACAGGGGCAGCAATCAGCCCCAGCATTTT.

The genes are TRBV6-5 and TRBJ2-5, with TRBD1 matching over 8 bases. J gave up 4 bases and V 6 bases, and 13 bases lay outside the gene matches. The CDR3 covers 16 residues. Germline CDR1 is MNHEY and CDR2 is SVGAGI. The CDR3 protein is CASRRTGSAPRETQYF. The CDR3, as DNA: TGTGCCAGCAGGCGGACAGGGAGCGCCCCAAGAGAGACCCAGTACTTC.

This clonotype was seen more than once but under ten times. V and J are TRBV5-1 and TRBJ1-2; tentative D call: TRBD1 (5 bases). This CDR3 region has 13 residues. Germline CDR1 SGHRS, CDR2 YFSETQ. Trimming shortened V by 5 bases and J by 6 bases, and 14 bases separated the two germline ends. The CDR3 nucleotides read TGCGCCAGCAGGCGGGACGGAGGAGATGGCTACACCTTC. Protein: CASRRDGGDGYTF.

This clonotype was found many times. This chain connects TRBV29-1 to TRBJ2-1; D is uncertain. CDR1 is SQVTM and CDR2 is ANQGSEA in the germline V gene. The CDR3 runs 12 residues. V dropped 4 bases and J dropped 9 bases, with 13 bases sitting between them. CDR3 DNA: TGCAGCGTTGGAGGTACCTCGAGTGAGCAGTTCTTC. The encoded protein is CSVGGTSSEQFF.

The chain combines TRBV2 with TRBJ2-1; TRBD2 agrees at 12 bases. The germline gives CDR1 SNHLY, CDR2 FYNNEI. The CDR3 is 15 residues long. The V and J ends lost 4 bases and 6 bases, in that order; junction bases with no gene match: 4. The CDR3 DNA follows: TGTGCCAGCAGTGGACTAGCGGGGGAGCGCAATGAGCAGTTCTTC. Encoded protein: CASSGLAGERNEQFF. Complete variable domain (other parts from reference TRBV2 and TRBJ2-1): EPEVTQTPSHQVTQMGQEVILRCVPISNHLYFYWYRQILGQKVEFLVSFYNNEISEKSEIFDDQFSVERPDGSNFTLKIRSTKLEDSAMYFCASSGLAGERNEQFFGPGTRLTVL.

The V and J genes are TRBV19 and TRBJ1-5; D not resolved. Trimming pared 5 bases from V and 3 bases from J, leaving 5 bases between. The germline CDR1 and CDR2 sequences are LNHDA and SQIVND (reference sequence). CDR3 length: 12 residues. The CDR3 nucleotides are TGTGCCAGTAGTGTTTACAATCAGCCCCAGCATTTT. This translates into CASSVYNQPQHF.

This clonotype was counted ten times or more. This rearrangement joins TRBV7-2 to TRBJ2-5; 7 positions match TRBD1. J was trimmed by 5 bases and V by 8 bases; bases with no gene match: 17. The CDR3 consists of 16 residues. CDR1 SGHTA and CDR2 FQGNSA come from the germline V gene. The DNA of the CDR3 is TGTGCCAGCTGTCGTTTTCTGTACGGACAGGAGGAGACCCAGTACTTC. This encodes CASCRFLYGQEETQYF.

This clonotype was recorded many times. The CDR3 sequence: CASSLSRGGVSYEQYF. In nucleotides, the CDR3 is TGTGCCAGCAGCCTAAGTAGGGGGGGCGTCTCCTACGAGCAGTACTTC. The J gene is TRBJ2-7, the V gene TRBV5-6, with a weak D call TRBD2 (7 bases). The V end was cut by 4 bases, the J end by 0 bases, with 17 bases between. The CDR3 extends over 16 amino acids. Germline lookup yields CDR1 SGHDT and CDR2 YYEEEE.

As for this clonotype: This may be a read error: a much more frequent sequence differs by one nucleotide. The rearrangement links TRBV18 to TRBJ2-7; D is uncertain. CDR1 is KGHSH and CDR2 is LQKENI in the germline V gene. This CDR3 spans 12 amino acids. CDR3 coding DNA: TGTACCAGCTCAACTACAGAGTACGAGCAGTACTTC. It translates to CTSSTTEYEQYF.

This clonotype was seen more than once but under ten times. The chain couples TRBV6-5 to TRBJ2-5, with 10 positions matching TRBD2. Germline assignment: CDR1 MNHEY and CDR2 SVGAGI. Trimming cost V 4 bases and J 1 base; bases outside gene matches: 3. This CDR3 has 15 amino acids. The CDR3 nucleotides read TGTGCCAGCAGTTTAGCGGGGGGCCTCCAAGAGACCCAGTACTTC. This codes for CASSLAGGLQETQYF.

This clonotype was observed at least ten times. The V and J genes are TRBV5-1 and TRBJ2-5; possibly TRBD2 for D (5 bases). Germline V lookup: CDR1 SGHRS, CDR2 YFSETQ. The CDR3 sequence is 14 residues long. Trimming stripped 1 base from V and 2 bases from J, with 9 bases between. CDR3 sequence (DNA): TGCGCCAGCAGCTTGCAGAGGGCTCAAGAGACCCAGTACTTC. Residues: CASSLQRAQETQYF.

The V gene is TRBV25-1, the J gene TRBJ1-1; D remains ambiguous. V was cut by 4 bases and J by 8 bases, with 8 bases left in between. There are 11 residues in the CDR3. Germline loops: CDR1 MGHDK, CDR2 SYGVNS. DNA of the CDR3: TGTGCCAGCAGTGCCCGGTGGGAAGCTTTCTTT. Amino acid sequence: CASSARWEAFF.

The sample holds a few counts of this clonotype. The chain is built from TRBV9 and TRBJ2-4; TRBD1 matches 9 bases. The V gene end was trimmed by 4 bases and the J gene end by 8 bases; junction bases not matched to a gene: 19. The CDR3 spans 18 residues. Germline CDR1 reads SGDLS; CDR2 reads YYNGEE. The CDR3 region is CASSSRGDLQGAQDIQYF. The CDR3 DNA reads as TGTGCCAGCAGCTCCCGGGGTGATTTACAGGGGGCTCAGGACATTCAGTACTTC. Complete variable domain (other parts from reference TRBV9 and TRBJ2-4): DSGVTQTPKHLITATGQRVTLRCSPRSGDLSVYWYQQSLDQGLQFLIQYYNGEERAKGNILERFSAQQFPDLHSELNLSSLELGDSALYFCASSSRGDLQGAQDIQYFGAGTRLSVL.

This clonotype was picked up a small number of times. The genes are TRBV10-3 and TRBJ1-2; the D gene is possibly TRBD1 (6 bases). The CDR3 consists of 16 residues. From germline, CDR1 is ENHRY and CDR2 SYGVKD. Trimming stripped 3 bases from V and 8 bases from J, with 22 bases between. In DNA, the CDR3 is TGTGCCATCAGTGATTCGATCGGGGGCGCAGCTAACGGCTACACCTTC. It is translated as CAISDSIGGAANGYTF.

This clonotype was counted at least ten times. The chain recombines TRBV2 with TRBJ2-4; D is unresolved. The germline V and J ends were trimmed by 6 bases and 6 bases, with 9 bases remaining between them. The CDR3 sequence is 12 residues long. Germline CDR1 is SNHLY and CDR2 is FYNNEI. This CDR3 reads CASRATANIQYF. For the CDR3, the DNA is TGTGCCAGCAGGGCGACGGCAAACATTCAGTACTTC.

This clonotype was detected ten times or more. The rearrangement uses TRBV7-2 and TRBJ2-1; no firm D call. V was trimmed by 1 base and J by 10 bases, leaving 5 bases between them. Germline V gene sequence: CDR1 SGHTA, CDR2 FQGNSA. CDR3 length equals 11 residues. CDR3: CASSLEVEQFF. CDR3 coding DNA: TGTGCCAGCAGCTTAGAAGTAGAGCAGTTCTTC.

This clonotype was recorded a few times. V is TRBV6-2 or TRBV6-3 and J is TRBJ2-7, with TRBD2 matching 12 bases. Trimming at V came to 2 bases and at J to 4 bases, leaving 3 bases not matched to a gene. The CDR3 runs 15 residues. Germline V gene sequence: CDR1 MNHEY, CDR2 SVGEGT. The chain's CDR3 is CASSYGLAGTYEQYF. As DNA, the CDR3 is TGTGCCAGCAGTTACGGACTAGCGGGGACGTACGAGCAGTACTTC.

In this sample, this clonotype turned up many times. The rearrangement uses TRBV3-1 and TRBJ1-1; D remains ambiguous. Germline CDR1 is LGHDT and CDR2 is YNNKEL (reference sequence). This CDR3 comprises 14 residues. The V gene lost 4 bases and the J gene lost 10 bases, with 19 bases spanning the gap. The CDR3 sequence is CASSPFDRLSGAFF. The DNA for the CDR3 is TGTGCCAGCAGCCCTTTCGACCGGCTATCTGGAGCTTTCTTT.

This clonotype has just a few counts. The V and J genes are TRBV14 and TRBJ2-7; tentatively, D is TRBD2 (6 bases). The CDR3 extends over 16 amino acids. Germline V lookup: CDR1 SGHDN, CDR2 FVKESK. V was cut by 0 bases and J by 5 bases, with 17 bases left in between. DNA for the CDR3: TGTGCCAGCAGCCAAGATCTTGGAGGGGCGCGAAACGAGCAGTACTTC. It yields the protein CASSQDLGGARNEQYF.

V usage is TRBV7-2 and J usage is TRBJ1-2; D unclear. The CDR3 totals 12 residues. Germline lookup yields CDR1 SGHTA and CDR2 FQGNSA. V was clipped by 1 base and J by 5 bases, with 5 bases between them. Here the CDR3 reads CASSLDTYGYTF. CDR3 in DNA: TGTGCCAGCAGCTTAGACACTTATGGCTACACCTTC.

The count of this clonotype is one. The V and J genes are TRBV10-3 and TRBJ2-7, with 10 bases identical to TRBD1. The V gene's germline CDR1 is ENHRY and CDR2 SYGVKD. Trimming cost V 4 bases and J 5 bases; bases outside gene matches: 5. CDR3 length: 14 amino acids. The CDR3 sequence is CAISAGQGDHEQYF. CDR3 in DNA: TGTGCCATCAGTGCTGGACAGGGGGACCACGAGCAGTACTTC.

The V and J genes are TRBV7-2 and TRBJ2-5; TRBD1 aligns across 8 bases. V was clipped by 2 bases and J by 5 bases; unmatched bases: 7. CDR1 is SGHTA and CDR2 is FQGNSA in the germline V gene. CDR3 length: 15 amino acids. CDR3 bases: TGTGCCAGCAGCTTAAGGACAGGGAACTATGAGACCCAGTACTTC. Its protein is CASSLRTGNYETQYF. The variable domain in full, with the rest retrieved from reference TRBV7-2 and TRBJ2-5, is GAGVSQSPSNKVTEKGKDVELRCDPISGHTALYWYRQSLGQGLEFLIYFQGNSAPDKSGLPSDRFSAERTGGSVSTLTIQRTQQEDSAVYLCASSLRTGNYETQYFGPGTRLLVL.

This clonotype has a handful of counts. The gene calls are TRBV10-3 and TRBJ1-5; D gene uncertain. The CDR3 loop spans 12 amino acids. V lost 2 bases and J lost 7, with 6 bases in between. The germline V gene has CDR1 ENHRY and CDR2 SYGVKD. The CDR3 protein is CAISETGQPQHF. CDR3 DNA sequence: TGTGCCATCAGTGAGACCGGGCAGCCCCAGCATTTT.

The rearrangement links TRBV20-1 to TRBJ2-1; D gene unclear. The V gene's germline CDR1 is DFQATT and CDR2 SNEGSKA (reference sequence). The CDR3 totals 13 residues. Trimming took off 1 base at V and 7 bases at J, with 11 bases between the two ends. CDR3 residues: CSARVTVGNEQFF. The CDR3, as DNA: TGCAGTGCTAGAGTAACGGTGGGGAATGAGCAGTTCTTC.

In its sample, this clonotype was seen a few times. CDR3 sequence reads: CASQDSSGEQYF. As DNA, the CDR3 is TGTGCCAGCCAGGACAGTTCGGGCGAGCAGTACTTC. The rearrangement uses TRBV7-8 and TRBJ2-7, with D perhaps matching TRBD1 (6 bases). There are 12 residues in the CDR3. Per the germline V gene, CDR1 is SGHVS and CDR2 is FQNEAQ. Deletions cut 8 bases from V and 6 bases from J, with 14 bases between.